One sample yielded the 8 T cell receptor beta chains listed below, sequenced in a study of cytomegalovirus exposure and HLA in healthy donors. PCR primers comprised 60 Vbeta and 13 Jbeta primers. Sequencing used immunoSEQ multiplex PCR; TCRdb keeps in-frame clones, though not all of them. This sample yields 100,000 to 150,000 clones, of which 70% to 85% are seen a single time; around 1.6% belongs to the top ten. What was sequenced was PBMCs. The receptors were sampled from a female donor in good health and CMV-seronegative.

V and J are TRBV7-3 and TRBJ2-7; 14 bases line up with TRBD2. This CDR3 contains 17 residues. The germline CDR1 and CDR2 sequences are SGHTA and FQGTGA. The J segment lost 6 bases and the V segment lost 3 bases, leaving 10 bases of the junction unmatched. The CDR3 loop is CASSFGLAGGWGSEQYF. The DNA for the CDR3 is TGTGCCAGCAGCTTTGGACTAGCGGGAGGATGGGGCTCCGAGCAGTACTTC.

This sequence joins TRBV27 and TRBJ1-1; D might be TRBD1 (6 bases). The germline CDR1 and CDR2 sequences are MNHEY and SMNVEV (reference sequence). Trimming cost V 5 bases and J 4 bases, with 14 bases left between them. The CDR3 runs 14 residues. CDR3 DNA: TGTGCCAGCAGTCCGACAGGTCGTGGCACTGAAGCTTTCTTT. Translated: CASSPTGRGTEAFF.

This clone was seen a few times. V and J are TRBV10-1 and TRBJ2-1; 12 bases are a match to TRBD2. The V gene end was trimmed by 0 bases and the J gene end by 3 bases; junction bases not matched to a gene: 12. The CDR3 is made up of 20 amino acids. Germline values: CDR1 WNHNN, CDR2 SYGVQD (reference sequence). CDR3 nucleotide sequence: TGCGCCAGCAGTGAGTCCCCTAGCGGGAGGGCTTGGGGGTTCTACAATGAGCAGTTCTTC. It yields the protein CASSESPSGRAWGFYNEQFF.

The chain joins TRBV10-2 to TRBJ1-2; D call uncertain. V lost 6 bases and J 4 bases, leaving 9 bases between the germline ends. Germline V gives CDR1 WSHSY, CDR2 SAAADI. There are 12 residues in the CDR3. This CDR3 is CASSPGSYGYTF. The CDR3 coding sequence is TGCGCCAGCAGCCCCGGGAGCTATGGCTACACCTTC.

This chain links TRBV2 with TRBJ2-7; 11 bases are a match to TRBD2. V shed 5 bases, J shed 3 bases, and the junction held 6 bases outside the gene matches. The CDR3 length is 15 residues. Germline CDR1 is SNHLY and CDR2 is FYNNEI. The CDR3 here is CASSPTSGRYYEQYF. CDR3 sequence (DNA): TGTGCCAGCAGTCCAACTAGCGGGAGATACTACGAGCAGTACTTC.

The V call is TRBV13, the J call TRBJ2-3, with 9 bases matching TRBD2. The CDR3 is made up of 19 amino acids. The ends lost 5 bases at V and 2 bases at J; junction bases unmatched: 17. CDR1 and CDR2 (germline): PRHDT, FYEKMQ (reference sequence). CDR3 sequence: CASSPEFTKREDDTDTQYF. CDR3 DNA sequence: TGTGCCAGCAGCCCCGAGTTCACGAAGCGGGAGGACGACACAGATACGCAGTATTTT.

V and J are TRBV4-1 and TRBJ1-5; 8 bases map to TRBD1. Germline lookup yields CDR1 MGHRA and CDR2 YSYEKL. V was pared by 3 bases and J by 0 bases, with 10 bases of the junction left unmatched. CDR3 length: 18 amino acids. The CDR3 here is CASSQTSGTGNSNQPQHF. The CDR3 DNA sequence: TGCGCCAGCAGCCAGACTTCCGGGACAGGAAATAGCAATCAGCCCCAGCATTTT.

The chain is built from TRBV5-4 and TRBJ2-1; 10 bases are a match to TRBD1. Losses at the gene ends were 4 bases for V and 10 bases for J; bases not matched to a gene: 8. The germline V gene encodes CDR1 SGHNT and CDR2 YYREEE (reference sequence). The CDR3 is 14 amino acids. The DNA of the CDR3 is TGTGCCAGCAGCGTGACAGGGGGCGATCGAGAGCAGTTCTTC. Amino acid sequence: CASSVTGGDREQFF.